Given below is one T cell receptor beta chain in context. As yet, its antigen is unknown. The data belong to a study of cytomegalovirus exposure and HLA in healthy donors. Amplification used 60 Vbeta primers and 13 Jbeta primers. Here immunoSEQ multiplex PCR was the method, and the copy in TCRdb shows in-frame clones only, minus some. The sample carries 100,000 to 150,000 clones, 82% recorded once. Every donor was a healthy person donating bone marrow. Study-level points and caveats: Sequencing likely caused a cluster of highly shared sequence variants. With high specificity and sensitivity, the classifier reportedly diagnosed cytomegalovirus status. Only CMV serostatus was available as immune exposure information.

The receptor was isolated from a boy aged 5-17 years in good health and CMV-seronegative. The sample was PBMCs.

CDR3 amino acids: CASSLVRDNEKLFF. The DNA for the CDR3 is TGTGCCAGCAGCTTAGTGCGGGATAATGAAAAACTGTTTTTT. The genes are TRBV7-9 and TRBJ1-4; no definite D call. The germline V gene encodes CDR1 SEHNR and CDR2 FQNEAQ (reference sequence). V was trimmed by 1 base and J by 4 bases, leaving 7 bases between them. The CDR3 spans 14 residues.